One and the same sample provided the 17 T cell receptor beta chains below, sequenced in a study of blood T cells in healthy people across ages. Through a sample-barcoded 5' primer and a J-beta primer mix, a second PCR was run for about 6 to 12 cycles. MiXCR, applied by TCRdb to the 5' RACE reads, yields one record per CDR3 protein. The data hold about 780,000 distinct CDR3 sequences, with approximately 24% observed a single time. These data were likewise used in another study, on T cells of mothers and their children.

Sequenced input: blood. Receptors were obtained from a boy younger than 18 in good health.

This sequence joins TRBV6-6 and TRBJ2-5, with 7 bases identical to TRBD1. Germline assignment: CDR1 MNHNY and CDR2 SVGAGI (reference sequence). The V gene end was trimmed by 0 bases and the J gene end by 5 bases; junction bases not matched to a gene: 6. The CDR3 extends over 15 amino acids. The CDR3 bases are TGTGCCAGCAGTTACTCGAGACAGGGTGAGGAGACCCAGTACTTC. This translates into CASSYSRQGEETQYF.

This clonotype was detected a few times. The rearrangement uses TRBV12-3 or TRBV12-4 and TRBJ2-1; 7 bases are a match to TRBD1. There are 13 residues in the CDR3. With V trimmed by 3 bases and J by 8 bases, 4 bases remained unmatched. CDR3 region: CASSFDRDHEQFF. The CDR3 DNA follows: TGTGCCAGCAGTTTCGACAGGGACCATGAGCAGTTCTTC.

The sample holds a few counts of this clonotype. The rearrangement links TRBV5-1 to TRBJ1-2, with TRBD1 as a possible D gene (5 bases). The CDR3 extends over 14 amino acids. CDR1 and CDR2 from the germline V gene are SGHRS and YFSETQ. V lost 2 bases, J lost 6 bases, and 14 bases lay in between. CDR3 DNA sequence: TGCGCCAGCAGCTTCTTGACAGTTTTAGATGGCTACACCTTC. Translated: CASSFLTVLDGYTF.

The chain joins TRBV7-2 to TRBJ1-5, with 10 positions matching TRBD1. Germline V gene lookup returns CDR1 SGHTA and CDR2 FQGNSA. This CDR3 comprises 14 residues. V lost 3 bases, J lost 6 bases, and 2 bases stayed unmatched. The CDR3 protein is CASSFDRGLQPQHF. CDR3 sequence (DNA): TGTGCCAGCAGCTTTGACAGGGGGCTTCAGCCCCAGCATTTT. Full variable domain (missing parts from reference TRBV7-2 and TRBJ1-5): GAGVSQSPSNKVTEKGKDVELRCDPISGHTALYWYRQSLGQGLEFLIYFQGNSAPDKSGLPSDRFSAERTGGSVSTLTIQRTQQEDSAVYLCASSFDRGLQPQHFGDGTRLSIL.

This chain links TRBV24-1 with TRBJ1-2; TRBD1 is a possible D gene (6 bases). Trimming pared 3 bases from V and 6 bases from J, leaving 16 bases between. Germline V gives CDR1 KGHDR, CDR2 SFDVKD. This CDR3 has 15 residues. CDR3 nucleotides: TGTGCCACCAGTGATCCCGGGACAATTTTCGATGGCTACACCTTC. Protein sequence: CATSDPGTIFDGYTF.

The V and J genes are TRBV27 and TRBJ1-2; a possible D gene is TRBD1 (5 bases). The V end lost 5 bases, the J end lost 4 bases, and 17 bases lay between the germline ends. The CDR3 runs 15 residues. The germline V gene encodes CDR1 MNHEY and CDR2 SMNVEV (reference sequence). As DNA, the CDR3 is TGTGCCAGCAGTCTCGTGGCGGGGACGGGCTATGGCTACACCTTC. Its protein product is CASSLVAGTGYGYTF.

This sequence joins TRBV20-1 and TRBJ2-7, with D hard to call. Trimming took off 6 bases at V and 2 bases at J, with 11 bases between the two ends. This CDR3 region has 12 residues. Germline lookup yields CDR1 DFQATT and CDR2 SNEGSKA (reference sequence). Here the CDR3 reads CSASSTPYEQYF. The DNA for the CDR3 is TGCAGTGCCAGTAGTACACCCTACGAGCAGTACTTC.

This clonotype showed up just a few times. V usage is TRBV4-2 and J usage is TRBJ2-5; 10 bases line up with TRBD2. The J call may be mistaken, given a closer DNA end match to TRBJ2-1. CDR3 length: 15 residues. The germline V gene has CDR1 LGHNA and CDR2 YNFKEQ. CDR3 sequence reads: CASSQELAGNNEQFF. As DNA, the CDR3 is TGTGCCAGCAGCCAAGAACTAGCGGGGAACAATGAGCAGTTCTTC.

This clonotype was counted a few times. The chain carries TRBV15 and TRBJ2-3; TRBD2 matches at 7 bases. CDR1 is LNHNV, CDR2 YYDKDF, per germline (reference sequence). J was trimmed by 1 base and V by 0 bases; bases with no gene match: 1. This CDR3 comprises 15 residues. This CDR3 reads CATSREAGGTDTQYF. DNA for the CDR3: TGTGCCACCAGCAGAGAGGCGGGGGGCACAGATACGCAGTATTTT.

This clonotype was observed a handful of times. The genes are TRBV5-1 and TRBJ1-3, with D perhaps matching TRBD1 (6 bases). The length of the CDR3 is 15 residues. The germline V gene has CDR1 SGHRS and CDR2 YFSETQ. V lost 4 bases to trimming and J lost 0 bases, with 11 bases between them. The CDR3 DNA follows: TGCGCCAGCAGCCCGGGACATAACTCTGGAAACACCATATATTTT. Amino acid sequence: CASSPGHNSGNTIYF.

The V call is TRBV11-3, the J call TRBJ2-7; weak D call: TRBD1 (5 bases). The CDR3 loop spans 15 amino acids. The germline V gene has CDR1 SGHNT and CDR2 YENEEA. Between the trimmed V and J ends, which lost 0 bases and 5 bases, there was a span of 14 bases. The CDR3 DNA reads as TGTGCCAGCAGCTTAGAAACAGCAGGGCAGGACGAGCAGTACTTC. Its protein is CASSLETAGQDEQYF.

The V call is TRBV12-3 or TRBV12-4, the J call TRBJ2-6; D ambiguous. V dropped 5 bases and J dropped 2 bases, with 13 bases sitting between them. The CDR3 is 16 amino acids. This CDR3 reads CASSPRVGTGANVLTF. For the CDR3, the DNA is TGTGCCAGCAGTCCCCGGGTAGGGACTGGGGCCAACGTCCTGACTTTC.

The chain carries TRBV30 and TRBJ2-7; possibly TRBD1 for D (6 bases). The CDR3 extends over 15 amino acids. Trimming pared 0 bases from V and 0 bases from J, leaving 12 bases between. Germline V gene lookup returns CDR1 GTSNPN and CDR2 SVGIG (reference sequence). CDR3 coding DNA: TGTGCCTGGAGTGTGGAAAGAGGGGGCTCCTACGAGCAGTACTTC. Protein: CAWSVERGGSYEQYF.

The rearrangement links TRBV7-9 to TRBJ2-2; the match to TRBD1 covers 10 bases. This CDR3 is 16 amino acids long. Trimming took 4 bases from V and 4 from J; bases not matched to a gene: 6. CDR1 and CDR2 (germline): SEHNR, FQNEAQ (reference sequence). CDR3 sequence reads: CASSSRQGAVTGELFF. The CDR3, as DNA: TGTGCCAGCAGCTCGAGACAGGGGGCGGTCACCGGGGAGCTGTTTTTT.

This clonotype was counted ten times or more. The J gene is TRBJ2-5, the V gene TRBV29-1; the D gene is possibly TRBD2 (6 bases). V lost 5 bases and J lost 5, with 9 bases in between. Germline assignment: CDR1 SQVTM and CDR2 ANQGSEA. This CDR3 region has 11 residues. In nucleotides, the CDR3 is TGCAGCGTTAAGGAGGGTGAGACCCAGTACTTC. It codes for CSVKEGETQYF.

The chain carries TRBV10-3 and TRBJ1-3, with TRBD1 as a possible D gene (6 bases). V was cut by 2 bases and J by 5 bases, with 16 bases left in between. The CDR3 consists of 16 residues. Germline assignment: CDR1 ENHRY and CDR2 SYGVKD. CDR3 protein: CAISEGLTGTRNTIYF. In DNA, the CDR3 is TGTGCCATCAGTGAGGGGTTGACAGGCACCCGAAACACCATATATTTT.

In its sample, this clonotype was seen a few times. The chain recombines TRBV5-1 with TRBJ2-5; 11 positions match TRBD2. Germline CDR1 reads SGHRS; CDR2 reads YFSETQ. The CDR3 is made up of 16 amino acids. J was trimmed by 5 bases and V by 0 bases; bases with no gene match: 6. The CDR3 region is CASSLGPSGGTETQYF. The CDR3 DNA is TGCGCCAGCAGCTTGGGCCCTAGCGGGGGGACGGAGACCCAGTACTTC.